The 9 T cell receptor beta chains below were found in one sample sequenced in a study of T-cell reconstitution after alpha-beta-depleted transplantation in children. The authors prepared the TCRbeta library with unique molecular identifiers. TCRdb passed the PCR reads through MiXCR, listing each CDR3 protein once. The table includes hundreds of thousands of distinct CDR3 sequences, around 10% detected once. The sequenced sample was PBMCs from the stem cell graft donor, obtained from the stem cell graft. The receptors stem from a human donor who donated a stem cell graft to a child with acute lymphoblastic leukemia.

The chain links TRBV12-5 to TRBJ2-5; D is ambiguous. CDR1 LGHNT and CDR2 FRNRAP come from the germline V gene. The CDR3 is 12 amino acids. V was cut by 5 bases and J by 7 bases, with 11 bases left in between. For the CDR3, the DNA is TGTGCTAGTGGTCCCGCTACGGGGACCCAGTACTTC. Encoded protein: CASGPATGTQYF.

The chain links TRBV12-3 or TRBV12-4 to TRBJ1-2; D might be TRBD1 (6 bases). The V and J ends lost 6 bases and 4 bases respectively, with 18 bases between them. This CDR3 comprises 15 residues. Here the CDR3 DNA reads TGTGCCAGCAGGGACAGTTCCACCCGGTTCTATGGCTACACCTTC. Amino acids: CASRDSSTRFYGYTF.

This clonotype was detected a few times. The CDR3: CAISDSRGGGTDTQYF. The CDR3 DNA sequence: TGTGCCATCAGTGATTCTAGGGGAGGAGGCACAGATACGCAGTATTTT. J is TRBJ2-3 and V is TRBV10-3, with D possibly being TRBD2 (6 bases). Trimming stripped 3 bases from V and 1 base from J, with 14 bases between. CDR1 is ENHRY, CDR2 SYGVKD, per germline. CDR3 length: 16 residues.

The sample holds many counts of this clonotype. The chain's CDR3 is CSVEPSAHYGYTF. The CDR3 nucleotides read TGCAGCGTTGAACCCTCCGCCCACTATGGCTACACCTTC. The chain joins TRBV29-1 to TRBJ1-2; D is uncertain. Trimming shortened V by 2 bases and J by 3 bases, and 10 bases separated the two germline ends. The CDR3 contains 13 residues. Germline lookup yields CDR1 SQVTM and CDR2 ANQGSEA.

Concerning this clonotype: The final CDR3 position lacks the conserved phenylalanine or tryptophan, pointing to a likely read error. This CDR3 is CASSQRGAKSEAFV. The CDR3 bases are TGTGCCAGCAGCCAGCGGGGGGCTAAATCTGAAGCTTTCGTT. The genes are TRBV3-1 and TRBJ1-1; a weak D match, TRBD1 (6 bases). The CDR3 runs 14 residues. V was pared by 3 bases and J by 6 bases, with 14 bases between. CDR1 and CDR2 from the germline V gene are LGHDT and YNNKEL (reference sequence).

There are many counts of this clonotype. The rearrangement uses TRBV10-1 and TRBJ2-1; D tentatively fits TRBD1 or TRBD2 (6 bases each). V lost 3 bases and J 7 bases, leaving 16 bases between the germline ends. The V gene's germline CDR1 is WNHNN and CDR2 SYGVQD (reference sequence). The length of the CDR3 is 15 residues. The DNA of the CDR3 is TGCGCCAGCAGTGATATGAGGGGGGCAAGTAATGAGCAGTTCTTC. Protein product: CASSDMRGASNEQFF.

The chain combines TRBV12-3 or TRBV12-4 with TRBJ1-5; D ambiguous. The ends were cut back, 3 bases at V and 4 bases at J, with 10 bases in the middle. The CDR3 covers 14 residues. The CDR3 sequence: CASSFLRSNQPQHF. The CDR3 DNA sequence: TGTGCCAGCAGTTTCCTTAGGTCGAATCAGCCCCAGCATTTT.

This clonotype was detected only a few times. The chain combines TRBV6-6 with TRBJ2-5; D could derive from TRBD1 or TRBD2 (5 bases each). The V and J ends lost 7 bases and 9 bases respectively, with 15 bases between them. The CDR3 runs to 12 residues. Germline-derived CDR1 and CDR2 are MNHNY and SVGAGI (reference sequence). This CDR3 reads CASTNQGESQYF. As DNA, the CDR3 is TGTGCCAGCACCAACCAAGGGGAGTCCCAGTACTTC.

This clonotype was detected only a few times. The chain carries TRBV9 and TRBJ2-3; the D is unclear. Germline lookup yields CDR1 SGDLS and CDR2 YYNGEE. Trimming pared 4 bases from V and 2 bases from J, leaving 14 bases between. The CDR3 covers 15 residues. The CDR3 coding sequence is TGTGCCAGCAGCTCCCGGGCCTTGCCCACAGATACGCAGTATTTT. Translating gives CASSSRALPTDTQYF. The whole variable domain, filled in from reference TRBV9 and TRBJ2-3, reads DSGVTQTPKHLITATGQRVTLRCSPRSGDLSVYWYQQSLDQGLQFLIQYYNGEERAKGNILERFSAQQFPDLHSELNLSSLELGDSALYFCASSSRALPTDTQYFGPGTRLTVL.